These T cell receptor beta chains were read from a single sample in a study of breast tumors, draining lymph nodes, adjacent tissues. TCRdb processed the multiplex PCR reads anew with MiXCR; each CDR3 protein has one entry. The repertoire holds some 250,000 distinct CDR3 sequences, with less than 40% as singletons. The sequencing input was axillary lymph node tissue. The receptor source for this set is a female donor with breast cancer. Some clones in this sample may be carry-over from other donors' samples. CDR3s include the opening cysteine and the closing phenylalanine or tryptophan. The D gene is left open where the match is weak. Some rows have no size entry. The others give once, few or many, or a class for an expanded clone.

size,J,V,D,DNA,CDR3
many,TRBJ2-7,TRBV20-1,NA,TGCAGTGTACAGGGGGCGGGAGGGTCGATCTACGAGCAGTACTTC,CSVQGAGGSIYEQYF
few,TRBJ2-3,TRBV19,NA,TGTGCCAGTAGTATCGGCAGGGGCACAGATACGCAGTATTTT,CASSIGRGTDTQYF
many,TRBJ1-2,TRBV29-1,NA,TGCAGCGTTGGACAGAGCGGTGGCTACACCTTC,CSVGQSGGYTF
many,TRBJ1-6,TRBV7-9,TRBD1,TGTGCCAGCTCCCGGGACAGGGAAGGATCACCCCTCCACTTT,CASSRDREGSPLHF
NA,TRBJ2-1,TRBV7-2,TRBD2,TGTGCCAGCAGCCCCCAGGGAGGCGGGGGGGCCGGCGAGCAGTTCTTC,CASSPQGGGGAGEQFF
few,TRBJ1-1,TRBV11-2,TRBD1,TGTGCCAGCAGTTTACAGGGGATGGCTGAAGCTTTCTTT,CASSLQGMAEAFF
NA,TRBJ1-1,TRBV2,TRBD1,TGTGCCAGCAGTAGACAGGGGCAGGACACTGAAGCTTTCTTT,CASSRQGQDTEAFF
NA,TRBJ2-1,TRBV20-1,TRBD2,TGCAGTGCTAAATCCTCGAGCGTAGCGGGGAGTGAGCAGTTCTTC,CSAKSSSVAGSEQFF
NA,TRBJ1-6,TRBV2,TRBD1,TGTGCCAGCAGCGCGGGACAGGGCTTCCCCAATTCACCCCTCCACTTT,CASSAGQGFPNSPLHF
many,TRBJ1-2,TRBV5-8,TRBD1,TGTGCCAGCAGCTCCGGGACAGGGAATTTCTATGGCTACACCTTC,CASSSGTGNFYGYTF
many,TRBJ2-3,TRBV7-8,TRBD1,TGTGCCAGCAGCCCCGGGACAGAACCCACAGATACGCAGTATTTT,CASSPGTEPTDTQYF
NA,TRBJ1-1,TRBV7-2,TRBD1,TGTGCCAGCAGCCCGGGACAGGGGTCAGCTGAAGCTTTCTTT,CASSPGQGSAEAFF
many,TRBJ1-5,TRBV30,NA,TGTGCCTGGAGTGTACTGGGGGATGGTAGCAATCAGCCCCAGCATTTT,CAWSVLGDGSNQPQHF
many,TRBJ2-7,TRBV20-1,NA,TGCAGTGCTAGCCTTCCACGGGGATCCTACGAGCAGTACTTC,CSASLPRGSYEQYF
NA,TRBJ1-5,TRBV10-2,NA,TGCGCCAGCAGGGACGGACAAGAGACCCAGCATTTT,CASRDGQETQHF
many,TRBJ2-3,TRBV13,TRBD2,TGTGCCAGCAGCCTCGGACTAGCGTCCCCAGATACGCAGTATTTT,CASSLGLASPDTQYF
many,TRBJ2-3,TRBV12-5,TRBD2,TGTGCTAGTGGTTTCTACCAGCGGGAGATGGGAGATACGCAGTATTTT,CASGFYQREMGDTQYF
many,TRBJ2-1,TRBV9,TRBD2,TGTGCCAGCAGCGTAGGAAGCGGGGACTACAATGAGCAGTTCTTC,CASSVGSGDYNEQFF
many,TRBJ1-5,TRBV4-3,NA,TGCGCCAGCAGCCAAAGAGTGACGGATAATCAGCCCCAGCATTTT,CASSQRVTDNQPQHF
many,TRBJ1-6,TRBV18,NA,TGTGCCAGCTCACCCCCACTGGGCTATAATTCACCCCTCCACTTT,CASSPPLGYNSPLHF
NA,TRBJ2-1,TRBV6-5,TRBD1,TGTGCCAGCAGTGCGCCACAGGGGCGTGAGCAGTTCTTC,CASSAPQGREQFF
many,TRBJ2-5,TRBV7-9,NA,TGTGCCAGCAGCTTAGTCGGTGACAGAGAGACCCAGTACTTC,CASSLVGDRETQYF
many,TRBJ2-3,TRBV2,NA,TGTGCCAGCAGTGAAGTCGGGGTTAGCACAGATACGCAGTATTTT,CASSEVGVSTDTQYF
few,TRBJ2-2,TRBV6-5,NA,TGTGCCAGCAGGCGGGGCGGGACGAACACCGGGGAGCTGTTTTTT,CASRRGGTNTGELFF
few,TRBJ1-5,TRBV6-5,NA,TGTGCCAGCAGTCACTCCTTCGGGGACAATCAGCCCCAGCATTTT,CASSHSFGDNQPQHF
once,TRBJ2-3,TRBV9,TRBD1,TGTGCCAGCCCCCGAGGGGGCAGGATTGCAGATACGCAGTATTTT,CASPRGGRIADTQYF
many,TRBJ2-5,TRBV19,NA,TGTGCCAGTAGTATGGGGGGCCATGGTGAGACCCAGTACTTC,CASSMGGHGETQYF
many,TRBJ2-2,TRBV6-5,NA,TGTGCCAGCAGTTACTCGATGGCCGGGGAGCTGTTTTTT,CASSYSMAGELFF
many,TRBJ1-2,TRBV20-1,NA,TGCAGTGCCCCCATAGGTGCGCCCAAAGCTGTCGGCTACACCTTC,CSAPIGAPKAVGYTF
many,TRBJ1-6,TRBV6-5,TRBD1,TGTGCCAGCAGACCCCCAGGGGGATCACCCCTCCACTTT,CASRPPGGSPLHF
few,TRBJ2-4,TRBV7-2,NA,TGTGCCAGCAGGAACCGGGGAAACATTCAGTACTTC,CASRNRGNIQYF
NA,TRBJ2-3,TRBV5-1,TRBD1,TGCGCCAGCAGCCCCGGGACAGGGTGCACAGATACGCAGTATTTT,CASSPGTGCTDTQYF
NA,TRBJ2-1,TRBV6-5,NA,TGTGCCAGCAGTCACTCGAGATTTGCGGGACCCTACAATGAGCAGTTCTTC,CASSHSRFAGPYNEQFF
many,TRBJ2-2,TRBV19,TRBD1,TGTGCCAGTAGTTCCGGACAGGGGGCTTCGAACACCGGGGAGCTGTTTTTT,CASSSGQGASNTGELFF
few,TRBJ1-5,TRBV27,NA,TGTGCCAGCAGTTTATCGGGCAGGAACAATCAGCCCCAGCATTTT,CASSLSGRNNQPQHF
NA,TRBJ1-6,TRBV7-9,NA,TGTGCCAGCAGTCCGGACAGACCCTATAATTCACCCCTCCACTTT,CASSPDRPYNSPLHF
many,TRBJ1-3,TRBV13,NA,TGTGCCAGCAGCTTAGAGAGCTCTGGAAACACCATATATTTT,CASSLESSGNTIYF
many,TRBJ2-1,TRBV4-1,TRBD1,TGCGCCAGCAGCCAAGTGCGCCACAGGGGATTTCGGAATGAGCAGTTCTTC,CASSQVRHRGFRNEQFF
many,TRBJ1-2,TRBV14,TRBD1,TGTGCCAGCAGCCTCAACCACGGGACAGTCCATGGCTACACCTTC,CASSLNHGTVHGYTF
many,TRBJ2-1,TRBV13,NA,TGTGCCAGCAGCTTAGCAGGAAATGAGCAGTTCTTC,CASSLAGNEQFF
many,TRBJ2-1,TRBV14,NA,TGTGCCAGCAGCCTCTTTGGTGGGCAGGGCGGTGAGCAGTTCTTC,CASSLFGGQGGEQFF
many,TRBJ2-3,TRBV11-2,NA,TGTGCCAGCAGCTTTCCCCGAGAAGGGGGCACAGATACGCAGTATTTT,CASSFPREGGTDTQYF